This T cell receptor (beta chain) was sequenced for a study of early T cells in non-severe SARS-CoV-2 infection. Study as a whole: Unsorted whole-blood RNA was sequenced in bulk, leaving chains unpaired.

Individual cDNA molecules carried attached unique molecular identifiers. TCRdb re-called the 5' RACE reads through MiXCR, storing one row per CDR3 protein. The sample contains tens of thousands of distinct CDR3 sequences, roughly a tenth of which appear only once. Study-wide results and caveats: Database matching using VDJdb favored anti-spike CD8 responses, with private and CD4 specificities left missing.

The CDR3 has 17 amino acids. As concerns this clonotype: The target antigen is unknown.

The clonotype originates from an adult who was a healthcare worker with PCR-confirmed SARS-CoV-2 infection or an uninfected control (not recorded which). The rearrangement joins TRBV21-1 to TRBJ1-1; the table names TRBD1, a call not compared with the DNA. TRBV21-1 constitutes a pseudogene. The sequenced sample consisted of whole blood. The DNA of the CDR3 is TGTGCCAGCAGCAAACTGCAGACGGGGGCCAGGAACACTGAAGCTTTCTTT. It codes for CASSKLQTGARNTEAFF.